This TCR beta chain was identified during a study of T cell responses to AZD1222 COVID-19 vaccine. About the research overall: Combined were second doses at about 4 or about 12 weeks.

V was shortened by 0 bases and J by 2 bases, with 10 bases between the two germline ends. The CDR3 extends over 15 amino acids. From germline, CDR1 is LNHDA and CDR2 SQIVND (reference sequence). With respect to this clone: Antigen unknown.

Measured with immunoSEQ multiplex PCR; TCRdb has only the in-frame clones, and not every one. This sample has fewer than 250,000 clones, with around 92% found just once. Regarding the study as a whole: Sampling captured repertoires only after the peak T cell response. Regions left unmutated in variants are reportedly the target of nearly half of spike-specific TCRs. Most donors were white British and more were female, and clonal diversity was possibly underestimated.

Material: peripheral blood, obtained on day 0 of AZD1222 vaccination. This receptor was obtained from an adult in good health. This rearrangement joins TRBV19 to TRBJ1-2; D is unclear. The CDR3: CASSIDWQSNYGYTF. CDR3 coding DNA: TGTGCCAGTAGTATAGATTGGCAGTCCAACTATGGCTACACCTTC.